These T cell receptor beta chains were read from a single sample in a study of blood T cell repertoires in COVID-19. The method was immunoSEQ multiplex PCR; TCRdb's version includes in-frame clones alone and lacks a portion of them. The sample lists a few hundred thousand clones, around 87% occurring once. Sequencing was done on a sample of peripheral blood. The receptors were gathered from a woman aged 45-60 years with COVID-19, enrolled during active disease. The CDR3 runs from the conserved cysteine through the conserved F or W. D genes are given only for firm matches. Clone size, where shown, is once, few, many, or a class for clones that have expanded.

v_gene: TRBV5-4
j_gene: TRBJ1-4
len: 17
d_gene: -
abundance: -
CDR3aa: CASSLAPGPPTNEKLFF
CDR3nt: TGTGCCAGCAGCTTGGCCCCGGGTCCGCCAACTAATGAAAAACTGTTTTTT

v_gene: TRBV20-1
j_gene: TRBJ1-1
len: 13
d_gene: -
abundance: -
CDR3aa: CSASPPTHTEAFF
CDR3nt: TGCAGTGCTAGTCCCCCTACCCACACTGAAGCTTTCTTT

v_gene: TRBV7-8
j_gene: TRBJ2-1
len: 16
d_gene: TRBD2
abundance: -
CDR3aa: CASSLENSGVLNEQFF
CDR3nt: TGTGCCAGCAGCTTAGAGAATAGCGGGGTCCTTAATGAGCAGTTCTTC

v_gene: TRBV4-1
j_gene: TRBJ2-2
len: 17
d_gene: -
abundance: -
CDR3aa: CASSQEAGRYRNGELFF
CDR3nt: TGCGCCAGCAGCCAAGAGGCAGGGAGGTATCGGAACGGGGAGCTGTTTTTT

v_gene: TRBV27
j_gene: TRBJ2-4
len: 12
d_gene: TRBD1
abundance: -
CDR3aa: CASRGQSNIQYF
CDR3nt: TGTGCCAGCAGGGGACAGTCAAACATTCAGTACTTC

v_gene: TRBV19
j_gene: TRBJ2-3
len: 15
d_gene: -
abundance: -
CDR3aa: CASSPPFRTTDTQYF
CDR3nt: TGTGCCAGTAGCCCCCCCTTCAGGACTACAGATACGCAGTATTTT

v_gene: TRBV5-5
j_gene: TRBJ2-5
len: 15
d_gene: TRBD1
abundance: once
CDR3aa: CASSTPGQGGETQYF
CDR3nt: TGTGCCAGCAGCACTCCGGGACAGGGGGGAGAGACCCAGTACTTC

v_gene: TRBV5-5
j_gene: TRBJ1-5
len: 15
d_gene: TRBD1
abundance: -
CDR3aa: CASSRLGQLNQPQHF
CDR3nt: TGTGCCAGCAGCCGGTTGGGACAGCTCAATCAGCCCCAGCATTTT

v_gene: TRBV2
j_gene: TRBJ1-1
len: 14
d_gene: TRBD1
abundance: -
CDR3aa: CAILSRTGNTEAFF
CDR3nt: TGTGCCATCCTTTCGCGGACAGGGAACACTGAAGCTTTCTTT

v_gene: TRBV5-4
j_gene: TRBJ2-5
len: 16
d_gene: TRBD2
abundance: -
CDR3aa: CASSLYRRGGKETQYF
CDR3nt: TGTGCCAGCAGCTTGTATAGGCGGGGGGGTAAAGAGACCCAGTACTTC

v_gene: TRBV11-2
j_gene: TRBJ1-2
len: 17
d_gene: TRBD1
abundance: -
CDR3aa: CASSGGTGRRFSNGYTF
CDR3nt: TGTGCCAGCAGCGGGGGGACAGGGCGGCGCTTTAGTAATGGCTACACCTTC

v_gene: TRBV27
j_gene: TRBJ2-1
len: 16
d_gene: TRBD2
abundance: once
CDR3aa: CASRRMTGLATNEQFF
CDR3nt: TGTGCCAGCAGGAGGATGACGGGACTAGCGACAAATGAGCAGTTCTTC

v_gene: TRBV5-1
j_gene: TRBJ1-4
len: 14
d_gene: -
abundance: few
CDR3aa: CASSWGGANEKLFF
CDR3nt: TGCGCCAGCAGCTGGGGAGGGGCCAATGAAAAACTGTTTTTT

v_gene: TRBV23-1
j_gene: TRBJ1-2
len: 15
d_gene: -
abundance: -
CDR3aa: CASSQDPGDWYGYTF
CDR3nt: TGCGCCAGCAGTCAAGATCCAGGGGATTGGTATGGCTACACCTTC

v_gene: TRBV3-1/TRBV3-2
j_gene: TRBJ1-6
len: 12
d_gene: -
abundance: -
CDR3aa: CASSHMNSPLHF
CDR3nt: TGTGCCAGCAGCCACATGAATTCACCCCTCCACTTT

v_gene: TRBV5-4
j_gene: TRBJ2-1
len: 16
d_gene: TRBD2
abundance: -
CDR3aa: CASSGKGLAGGNEQFF
CDR3nt: TGTGCCAGCAGCGGAAAGGGACTAGCGGGGGGGAATGAGCAGTTCTTC

v_gene: TRBV29-1
j_gene: TRBJ1-1
len: 12
d_gene: -
abundance: -
CDR3aa: CSAFGEDTEAFF
CDR3nt: TGCAGCGCGTTCGGGGAGGACACTGAAGCTTTCTTT

v_gene: TRBV7-9
j_gene: TRBJ2-7
len: 14
d_gene: TRBD1
abundance: once
CDR3aa: CASIPGQGRNEQYF
CDR3nt: TGTGCCAGCATCCCGGGACAGGGGAGAAACGAGCAGTACTTC

v_gene: TRBV12-5
j_gene: TRBJ2-1
len: 12
d_gene: -
abundance: -
CDR3aa: CASGLPPGEQFF
CDR3nt: TGTGCTAGTGGTTTGCCCCCCGGGGAGCAGTTCTTC

v_gene: TRBV27
j_gene: TRBJ2-3
len: 14
d_gene: TRBD1
abundance: few
CDR3aa: CASSLRGRADTQYF
CDR3nt: TGTGCCAGCAGTCTCAGGGGGCGGGCAGATACGCAGTATTTT

v_gene: TRBV4-1
j_gene: TRBJ2-1
len: 16
d_gene: -
abundance: -
CDR3aa: CASSPAGQGGYNEQFF
CDR3nt: TGCGCCAGCAGCCCCGCGGGGCAGGGAGGCTACAATGAGCAGTTCTTC

v_gene: TRBV5-6
j_gene: TRBJ1-4
len: 15
d_gene: -
abundance: once
CDR3aa: CASSFGPRANEKLFF
CDR3nt: TGTGCCAGCAGCTTCGGGCCGAGGGCTAATGAAAAACTGTTTTTT

v_gene: TRBV2
j_gene: TRBJ1-3
len: 15
d_gene: -
abundance: -
CDR3aa: CASSEARGRGNTIYF
CDR3nt: TGTGCCAGCAGTGAAGCGCGGGGTCGAGGAAACACCATATATTTT

v_gene: TRBV12-3/TRBV12-4
j_gene: TRBJ2-1
len: 13
d_gene: TRBD2
abundance: -
CDR3aa: CASSFQTSDEQFF
CDR3nt: TGTGCCAGCAGTTTTCAGACTAGCGATGAGCAGTTCTTC

v_gene: TRBV28
j_gene: TRBJ2-2
len: 13
d_gene: -
abundance: -
CDR3aa: CASSHDGTGELFF
CDR3nt: TGTGCCAGCAGTCACGACGGGACCGGGGAGCTGTTTTTT

v_gene: TRBV27
j_gene: TRBJ1-1
len: 14
d_gene: -
abundance: -
CDR3aa: CASSLRQAFTEAFF
CDR3nt: TGTGCCAGCAGTTTGCGACAGGCCTTCACTGAAGCTTTCTTT

v_gene: TRBV6-5
j_gene: TRBJ1-2
len: 14
d_gene: TRBD1
abundance: -
CDR3aa: CASSIDRGGYGYTF
CDR3nt: TGTGCCAGCTCCATAGACAGGGGCGGCTATGGCTACACCTTC

v_gene: TRBV5-1
j_gene: TRBJ2-4
len: 13
d_gene: -
abundance: -
CDR3aa: CASSPNLGNIQYF
CDR3nt: TGCGCCAGCAGCCCGAACCTCGGAAACATTCAGTACTTC

v_gene: TRBV6-5
j_gene: TRBJ2-2
len: 15
d_gene: -
abundance: -
CDR3aa: CASSQRTVNTGELFF
CDR3nt: TGTGCCAGCAGTCAGCGGACCGTGAACACCGGGGAGCTGTTTTTT

v_gene: TRBV5-1
j_gene: TRBJ1-1
len: 17
d_gene: -
abundance: -
CDR3aa: CASSLVSTGISLTEAFF
CDR3nt: TGCGCCAGCAGCTTGGTTAGTACGGGGATATCTCTCACTGAAGCTTTCTTT

v_gene: TRBV11-3
j_gene: TRBJ2-7
len: 18
d_gene: -
abundance: few
CDR3aa: CASSLDPRKGSFSYEQYF
CDR3nt: TGTGCCAGCAGCTTAGACCCGCGAAAGGGGTCTTTCTCCTACGAGCAGTACTTC

v_gene: TRBV9
j_gene: TRBJ1-4
len: 13
d_gene: -
abundance: -
CDR3aa: CASSVGQAGKLFF
CDR3nt: TGTGCCAGCAGCGTAGGCCAGGCCGGAAAACTGTTTTTT

v_gene: TRBV11-3
j_gene: TRBJ2-7
len: 13
d_gene: -
abundance: -
CDR3aa: CASSFGLLYEQYF
CDR3nt: TGTGCCAGCAGCTTTGGACTGCTATACGAGCAGTACTTC

v_gene: TRBV3-1/TRBV3-2
j_gene: TRBJ2-5
len: 15
d_gene: -
abundance: few
CDR3aa: CASSQDRGSGETQYF
CDR3nt: TGTGCCAGCAGCCAAGATCGGGGAAGCGGAGAGACCCAGTACTTC

v_gene: TRBV11-2
j_gene: TRBJ2-1
len: 16
d_gene: TRBD2
abundance: once
CDR3aa: CASSPPGMRGYNEQFF
CDR3nt: TGTGCCAGCAGTCCTCCGGGGATGCGGGGGTACAATGAGCAGTTCTTC

v_gene: TRBV5-1
j_gene: TRBJ2-3
len: 16
d_gene: TRBD2
abundance: -
CDR3aa: CASSPSGGTSTDTQYF
CDR3nt: TGCGCCAGCAGCCCTAGCGGGGGTACTAGCACAGATACGCAGTATTTT

v_gene: TRBV4-1
j_gene: TRBJ2-5
len: 15
d_gene: TRBD2
abundance: -
CDR3aa: CASSQEGAGVETQYF
CDR3nt: TGCGCCAGCAGCCAAGAAGGGGCGGGGGTGGAGACCCAGTACTTC

v_gene: TRBV7-2
j_gene: TRBJ2-6
len: 15
d_gene: -
abundance: -
CDR3aa: CASSGRVSGANVLTF
CDR3nt: TGTGCCAGCAGCGGCAGGGTATCTGGGGCCAACGTCCTGACTTTC

v_gene: TRBV27
j_gene: TRBJ2-2
len: 17
d_gene: TRBD2
abundance: -
CDR3aa: CASSPVGLAGIPGELFF
CDR3nt: TGTGCCAGCAGTCCCGTAGGACTAGCGGGGATCCCCGGGGAGCTGTTTTTT

v_gene: TRBV13
j_gene: TRBJ2-7
len: 14
d_gene: -
abundance: few
CDR3aa: CASSSRLVSYEQYF
CDR3nt: TGTGCCAGCAGCTCCCGACTCGTTTCCTACGAGCAGTACTTC

v_gene: TRBV3-1/TRBV3-2
j_gene: TRBJ1-2
len: 16
d_gene: TRBD1
abundance: -
CDR3aa: CASSLALRQGAGGYTF
CDR3nt: TGTGCCAGCAGCCTTGCGTTAAGACAGGGGGCTGGAGGCTACACCTTC